The clone carrying this T cell receptor (beta chain) appeared a single time. What it binds is unknown. The germline CDR1 and CDR2 sequences are MNHNY and SVGAGI (reference sequence). V was trimmed by 6 bases and J by 8 bases, leaving 13 bases between them. The CDR3 has 12 residues. This sample stems from a study of cytomegalovirus exposure and HLA in healthy donors. Overall study results and limits: The authors reported that TCR beta sequences could predict HLA-A and HLA-B alleles. These predictions were accurate for most subjects in the first cohort. For most TCR sequences rarity was the rule, although some public TCRs occurred in many donors. HLA alleles showed associations with approximately 15,000 TCR beta sequences in a later analysis, at a 0.05 false discovery rate.

With 60 Vbeta and 13 Jbeta primers, the PCR was carried out. Produced via immunoSEQ multiplex PCR; TCRdb's table is partial and in-frame only. This sample has 130,000 to 150,000 clones; 84% occur once, and the top ten carry approximately 2.7%. The sample was PBMCs. This clonotype was sampled from a boy between 2 and 15 years old in good health and CMV-seronegative. The V call is TRBV6-6, the J call TRBJ1-2, with D perhaps TRBD1 (5 bases). The chain's CDR3 is CASREIQVGYTF. In nucleotides, the CDR3 is TGTGCCAGCAGAGAAATACAGGTCGGCTACACCTTC.